This T cell receptor (beta chain) was sequenced in a study of T cells in Graves' hyperthyroidism and ophthalmopathy. Whole-study context: Peripheral blood was acquired at first diagnosis, ahead of any therapy whatsoever. General study points: Blood also contained most expanded thyroid clonotypes above 0.001.

V was clipped by 4 bases and J by 3 bases; unmatched bases: 19. CDR3 length: 19 residues. CDR1 and CDR2 (germline): SGHRS, YFSETQ. This clonotype was detected many times. Its matching antigen is unknown. Uncontrolled infection, other autoimmune disease, pregnancy and lactation each barred patients from inclusion. Isolation of PBMCs was performed on approximately 10 ml fresh peripheral blood. The investigators amplified TCR beta CDR3 regions from RNA transcripts. TCR CDR3 underwent first-round RT-PCR with the HTBI primer set. TCRdb independently ran MiXCR on the multiplex PCR reads; one entry per CDR3 protein. The sample consists of about 290,000 distinct CDR3 sequences, roughly 13% of them appearing once.

This chain connects TRBV5-1 to TRBJ2-1; TRBD2 agrees at 7 bases. The clonotype comes from a woman aged 25 to 39 with Graves' hyperthyroidism that later progressed to Graves' ophthalmopathy. The specimen sequenced was blood. The CDR3 sequence: CASSRTPLERDRGYNEQFF. CDR3 bases: TGCGCCAGCAGCAGGACACCTCTCGAGCGGGATAGAGGCTACAATGAGCAGTTCTTC.